The 17 T cell receptor beta chains in this list originate from one sample, sequenced in a study of blood T cell repertoires in COVID-19. Method: immunoSEQ multiplex PCR; TCRdb's copy keeps in-frame clones and lacks some. The table includes about 170,000 clones, approximately 90% detected once. The sequencing input was peripheral blood. The receptors were sampled from a man aged 50 or older who had recovered from COVID-19.

The genes are TRBV6-5 and TRBJ1-5; D possibly corresponds to TRBD1 (6 bases). The germline CDR1 and CDR2 sequences are MNHEY and SVGAGI. The CDR3 is made up of 14 amino acids. V was pared by 7 bases and J by 7 bases, with 17 bases between. CDR3 coding DNA: TGTGCCAGCAACCAAAGGGGGACCGCGCAGCCCCAGCATTTT. Its protein product is CASNQRGTAQPQHF.

The chain recombines TRBV7-2 with TRBJ2-2; the match to TRBD1 covers 7 bases. The V gene end was trimmed by 5 bases and the J gene end by 0 bases; junction bases not matched to a gene: 9. This CDR3 is built from 17 residues. CDR1 is SGHTA, CDR2 FQGNSA, per germline. CDR3 DNA: TGTGCCAGCAGCCCCGGTAGGCAGGGGGCGAACACCGGGGAGCTGTTTTTT. It specifies CASSPGRQGANTGELFF.

V and J are TRBV29-1 and TRBJ1-1, with TRBD1 identical over 8 bases. The junction had 5 bases not matched to a gene; V was cut back by 4 bases and J by 1 base. This CDR3 is 14 amino acids long. Germline CDR1 and CDR2: SQVTM and ANQGSEA. The CDR3 coding sequence is TGCAGCGTTGCAGGGGGCTCGGAGAACACTGAAGCTTTCTTT. This gives the protein CSVAGGSENTEAFF.

The gene calls are TRBV2 and TRBJ1-4; TRBD1 matches 7 bases. V lost 4 bases to trimming and J lost 7 bases; unmatched junction nucleotides: 6. The CDR3 extends over 14 amino acids. CDR1 and CDR2 from the germline V gene are SNHLY and FYNNEI. The CDR3 is CASSVEGAGEKLFF. CDR3 in DNA: TGTGCCAGCAGTGTGGAGGGGGCTGGTGAAAAACTGTTTTTT.

The chain has TRBV4-3 and TRBJ2-7, with D tentatively TRBD1 (5 bases). The CDR3 is made up of 15 amino acids. Germline CDR1 and CDR2: LGHNA and YSLEER. The V end lost 2 bases, the J end lost 5 bases, and 16 bases lay between the germline ends. The CDR3 loop reads CASSQRAGPSDEQYF. The CDR3 coding sequence is TGCGCCAGCAGCCAAAGGGCAGGGCCATCTGACGAGCAGTACTTC.

This chain connects TRBV5-6 to TRBJ1-3, with D hard to call. The V and J ends lost 3 bases and 3 bases respectively, with 10 bases between them. The CDR3 has 14 amino acids. CDR1 SGHDT and CDR2 YYEEEE come from the germline V gene. CDR3 nucleotides: TGTGCCAGCAGCTCATGGCCTAGTGGAAACACCATATATTTT. It encodes CASSSWPSGNTIYF.

The chain employs TRBV27 and TRBJ2-2; TRBD1 is a possible D gene (5 bases). V lost 9 bases and J lost 4, with 15 bases in between. Per germline, CDR1 MNHEY and CDR2 SMNVEV (reference sequence). The CDR3 sequence is 14 residues long. The CDR3 reads CASPGQGCTGELFF. CDR3 coding DNA: TGTGCCAGTCCCGGGCAGGGATGCACCGGGGAGCTGTTTTTT.

The chain couples TRBV7-2 to TRBJ2-1; 12 bases line up with TRBD2. After removal of 4 bases from V and 9 bases from J, the junction contained 10 bases not matched to a gene. The CDR3 consists of 16 residues. Germline V gene sequence: CDR1 SGHTA, CDR2 FQGNSA. CDR3 loop: CASSYATSGGRGEQFF. In nucleotides, the CDR3 is TGTGCCAGCAGCTATGCGACTAGCGGGGGCCGGGGTGAGCAGTTCTTC. The full variable domain, with the rest looked up from reference TRBV7-2 and TRBJ2-1, is GAGVSQSPSNKVTEKGKDVELRCDPISGHTALYWYRQSLGQGLEFLIYFQGNSAPDKSGLPSDRFSAERTGGSVSTLTIQRTQQEDSAVYLCASSYATSGGRGEQFFGPGTRLTVL.

This clone was counted a single time. This rearrangement joins TRBV6-5 to TRBJ1-4; no clear D gene. The ends were cut back, 4 bases at V and 8 bases at J, with 14 bases in the middle. Germline CDR1 reads MNHEY; CDR2 reads SVGAGI. CDR3 size: 14 residues. Written as DNA, the CDR3 is TGTGCCAGCAGTTCCGGGTCCTTCGGGGAAAAACTGTTTTTT. It translates to CASSSGSFGEKLFF.

The chain joins TRBV28 to TRBJ2-5, with 9 bases that match TRBD1. Germline CDR1 is MDHEN and CDR2 is SYDVKM. There are 16 residues in the CDR3. Losses at the gene ends were 2 bases for V and 3 bases for J; bases not matched to a gene: 7. CDR3 region: CASSLGLRTGEETQYF. Written as DNA, the CDR3 is TGTGCCAGCAGTTTAGGCTTGCGGACAGGGGAAGAGACCCAGTACTTC.

V is TRBV7-2 and J is TRBJ1-5; TRBD1 might be the D (5 bases). This CDR3 is built from 14 residues. Trimming removed 5 bases from V and 3 bases from J, with 11 bases in between. The germline gives CDR1 SGHTA, CDR2 FQGNSA. The CDR3 reads CASSPDSYNQPQHF. CDR3 DNA: TGTGCCAGCAGCCCAGACAGTTACAATCAGCCCCAGCATTTT.

The rearrangement links TRBV2 to TRBJ1-4, with 7 bases fitting TRBD1. The CDR3 runs to 16 residues. After removal of 6 bases from V and 1 base from J, the junction contained 8 bases not matched to a gene. Per the germline V gene, CDR1 is SNHLY and CDR2 is FYNNEI. CDR3 amino acids: CASRGPQGRTNEKLFF. For the CDR3, the DNA is TGTGCCAGCAGAGGACCACAGGGGAGAACTAATGAAAAACTGTTTTTT. The variable domain in full, with the rest retrieved from reference TRBV2 and TRBJ1-4, is EPEVTQTPSHQVTQMGQEVILRCVPISNHLYFYWYRQILGQKVEFLVSFYNNEISEKSEIFDDQFSVERPDGSNFTLKIRSTKLEDSAMYFCASRGPQGRTNEKLFFGSGTQLSVL.

V usage is TRBV2 and J usage is TRBJ2-7; D gene ambiguous. Germline CDR1 SNHLY, CDR2 FYNNEI. Trimming shortened V by 4 bases and J by 0 bases, and 10 bases separated the two germline ends. This CDR3 spans 14 amino acids. The CDR3 DNA sequence: TGTGCCAGCAGTGGGAGAACGGCCTCCTACGAGCAGTACTTC. The encoded protein is CASSGRTASYEQYF.

This chain links TRBV7-6 with TRBJ1-3; 12 nucleotides align to TRBD1. Germline lookup yields CDR1 SGHVS and CDR2 FNYEAQ. V shed 5 bases and J 0 bases; nucleotides not matched to a gene: 8. The CDR3 has 18 residues. CDR3 sequence: CASSPGQGARISGNTIYF. CDR3 nucleotide sequence: TGTGCCAGCAGCCCGGGACAGGGGGCCCGAATCTCTGGAAACACCATATATTTT.

This clone appeared a single time. The gene calls are TRBV5-1 and TRBJ2-3; TRBD1 aligns across 8 bases. J was trimmed by 2 bases and V by 2 bases; bases with no gene match: 10. The CDR3 covers 17 residues. Germline V CDR1 and CDR2: SGHRS, YFSETQ. Written as DNA, the CDR3 is TGCGCCAGCAGCTTTAGGGGGCGGACAGGGACCACAGATACGCAGTATTTT. It is translated as CASSFRGRTGTTDTQYF.

This rearrangement joins TRBV5-1 to TRBJ2-5; perhaps TRBD1 as D (5 bases). The CDR3 is made up of 15 amino acids. The V gene's germline CDR1 is SGHRS and CDR2 YFSETQ. The germline V and J ends were trimmed by 0 bases and 2 bases, with 11 bases remaining between them. CDR3 in DNA: TGCGCCAGCAGCTTGGCCATAGGGGTTCAAGAGACCCAGTACTTC. Protein: CASSLAIGVQETQYF. The full variable domain, with the rest looked up from reference TRBV5-1 and TRBJ2-5, is KAGVTQTPRYLIKTRGQQVTLSCSPISGHRSVSWYQQTPGQGLQFLFEYFSETQRNKGNFPGRFSGRQFSNSRSEMNVSTLELGDSALYLCASSLAIGVQETQYFGPGTRLLVL.

The V gene is TRBV19, the J gene TRBJ1-5, with a weak D call TRBD1 (6 bases). The germline V gene has CDR1 LNHDA and CDR2 SQIVND (reference sequence). V lost 3 bases and J 6 bases, leaving 15 bases between the germline ends. This CDR3 spans 15 amino acids. The CDR3 here is CASSIAGARVQPQHF. CDR3 coding DNA: TGTGCCAGTAGTATCGCAGGGGCGAGGGTTCAGCCCCAGCATTTT. Filled out from reference TRBV19 and TRBJ1-5, the complete variable domain reads DGGITQSPKYLFRKEGQNVTLSCEQNLNHDAMYWYRQDPGQGLRLIYYSQIVNDFQKGDIAEGYSVSREKKESFPLTVTSAQKNPTAFYLCASSIAGARVQPQHFGDGTRLSIL.